This TCR beta chain was identified during a study of response to subunit inactivated influenza vaccine. Remarks on this clonotype: Its antigen remains unidentified.

Study findings and constraints: Few new T cells, the authors suggested, are recruited by each seasonal influenza vaccination.

TCRdb processed the RT-PCR reads anew with MiXCR; each CDR3 protein has one entry. Seen here are hundreds of thousands of distinct CDR3 sequences, 25% observed once, and the top ten hold under 2.5%. The V end lost 1 base, the J end lost 2 bases, and 7 bases lay between the germline ends. Germline V CDR1 and CDR2: KGHSH, LQKENI. This CDR3 is 14 amino acids long. The sequences come from CD4+ T cells sorted from PBMCs, collected 5 days after vaccination. This receptor was identified in a man in his fifties or sixties who received an inactivated influenza vaccine. The J gene is TRBJ2-3, the V gene TRBV18; TRBD1 might be the D (6 bases). The CDR3 loop is CASSPRTVTDTQYF. In DNA form, the CDR3 reads TGTGCCAGCTCACCACGGACAGTCACAGATACGCAGTATTTT.